The 22 T cell receptor beta chains below all came from one sample that was sequenced in a study of T-cell memory formation after mild COVID-19. TCRdb re-called the 5' RACE reads with MiXCR, one entry per CDR3 protein. The sample records approximately 300,000 distinct CDR3 sequences, about 15% being singletons. The sequenced sample was PBMCs or a T cell subset sorted from them (not recorded which). The receptors stem from a man aged 18 to 29 who had mild COVID-19 (a few samples of this study predate the infection). Cell type and time point are not known.

The V and J genes are TRBV5-1 and TRBJ2-3, with 10 bases that match TRBD2. This CDR3 has 16 residues. The ends lost 0 bases at V and 2 bases at J; junction bases unmatched: 3. CDR1 SGHRS and CDR2 YFSETQ come from the germline V gene. CDR3 loop: CASSLALAGATDTQYF. The CDR3, as DNA: TGCGCCAGCAGCTTGGCCCTAGCGGGGGCCACAGATACGCAGTATTTT.

The chain links TRBV4-3 to TRBJ1-2, with D uncertain. With 0 bases removed from V and 3 bases from J, the gap between germline ends came to 17 bases. This CDR3 has 17 residues. Germline-derived CDR1 and CDR2 are LGHNA and YSLEER. CDR3 residues: CASSQDVIGRRHYGYTF. For the CDR3, the DNA is TGCGCCAGCAGCCAAGATGTCATAGGCAGACGGCACTATGGCTACACCTTC.

The V gene is TRBV5-1, the J gene TRBJ1-5, with D possibly TRBD1 on 5 matching bases. The germline gives CDR1 SGHRS, CDR2 YFSETQ. V lost 7 bases to trimming and J lost 4 bases, with 15 bases between them. The CDR3 loop spans 14 amino acids. The CDR3 nucleotides are TGCGCCAGCGATGGGACGAGGAGGAATCAGCCCCAGCATTTT. Protein: CASDGTRRNQPQHF.

The chain is built from TRBV18 and TRBJ1-6; no firm D call. CDR3 length: 12 amino acids. Germline V lookup: CDR1 KGHSH, CDR2 LQKENI. Between the trimmed V and J ends, which lost 8 bases and 2 bases, there was a span of 4 bases. The CDR3, as DNA: TGTGCCAGCCAAACCTATAATTCACCCCTCCACTTT. Protein sequence: CASQTYNSPLHF.

The chain couples TRBV4-3 to TRBJ2-6, with D perhaps given as TRBD1 or TRBD2 (5 bases each). CDR3 length: 16 amino acids. Between the trimmed V and J ends, which lost 0 bases and 1 base, there was a span of 7 bases. Germline lookup yields CDR1 LGHNA and CDR2 YSLEER. This CDR3 reads CASSQEGVSGANVLTF. CDR3 bases: TGCGCCAGCAGCCAAGAGGGGGTGTCTGGGGCCAACGTCCTGACTTTC.

This clonotype has a handful of counts. The rearrangement links TRBV4-1 to TRBJ2-7; 9 bases map to TRBD1. The CDR3 consists of 15 residues. Germline loops: CDR1 MGHRA, CDR2 YSYEKL. V was clipped by 0 bases and J by 4 bases; unmatched bases: 4. This CDR3 reads CASSQEGDRVYEQYV. In nucleotides, the CDR3 is TGCGCCAGCAGCCAAGAGGGGGACAGGGTTTACGAGCAGTACGTC.

This clonotype was seen a handful of times. This sequence joins TRBV6-2 or TRBV6-3 and TRBJ2-7; 7 positions agree with TRBD2. This CDR3 has 13 amino acids. Trimming at V came to 10 bases and at J to 1 base, leaving 7 bases not matched to a gene. Germline lookup yields CDR1 MNHEY and CDR2 SVGEGT. The CDR3 here is CATWERGSYEQYV. For the CDR3, the DNA is TGTGCCACCTGGGAGCGGGGATCCTACGAGCAGTACGTC.

This chain uses TRBV5-1 with TRBJ1-2; tentative D call: TRBD1 (5 bases). The CDR3 is 17 amino acids. Germline-derived CDR1 and CDR2 are SGHRS and YFSETQ. V lost 0 bases, J lost 2 bases, and 17 bases lay in between. CDR3 loop: CASSLAAGILRNYGYTF. CDR3 DNA: TGCGCCAGCAGCTTGGCGGCAGGGATATTGCGGAACTATGGCTACACCTTC.

This clonotype was seen many times. The chain employs TRBV20-1 and TRBJ2-5; D call uncertain. The CDR3 contains 14 residues. Trimming left V 0 bases short and J 3 bases short, with 11 bases between. Looked up from germline, CDR1 is DFQATT and CDR2 is SNEGSKA (reference sequence). The chain's CDR3 is CSARDAISKETQYF. CDR3 sequence (DNA): TGCAGTGCTAGAGATGCCATCTCGAAAGAGACCCAGTACTTC.

This clonotype was found many times. The chain links TRBV6-4 to TRBJ2-2; D not certain. The V end was cut by 0 bases, the J end by 5 bases, with 4 bases between. This CDR3 comprises 13 residues. CDR1 and CDR2 from the germline V gene are MRHNA and SNTAGT. CDR3 loop: CASSDSTTGELFF. The CDR3 DNA reads as TGTGCCAGCAGTGACTCGACTACCGGGGAGCTGTTTTTT.

This clonotype turned up a few times. The rearrangement uses TRBV3-1 and TRBJ1-1; no definite D call. There are 12 residues in the CDR3. Germline V lookup: CDR1 LGHDT, CDR2 YNNKEL (reference sequence). Between the trimmed V and J ends, which lost 2 bases and 7 bases, there was a span of 8 bases. CDR3 sequence reads: CASSQRQREAFF. CDR3 bases: TGTGCCAGCAGCCAACGCCAGCGTGAAGCTTTCTTT.

This clonotype was observed a few times. The chain is built from TRBV9 and TRBJ1-1, with D maybe TRBD1 (6 bases). CDR1 is SGDLS, CDR2 YYNGEE, per germline. V lost 0 bases and J lost 4, with 19 bases in between. The CDR3 runs 17 residues. This chain's CDR3 is CASSVVDGGTAGTEAFF. For the CDR3, the DNA is TGTGCCAGCAGCGTAGTCGACGGGGGCACGGCCGGCACTGAAGCTTTCTTT.

This CDR3 reads CASSRTGENSPLHF. The CDR3 DNA sequence: TGTGCCAGCAGCCGTACGGGGGAGAATTCACCCCTCCACTTT. The V and J genes are TRBV11-2 and TRBJ1-6, with a possible D match to TRBD1 (5 bases). V shed 5 bases and J shed 7 bases, with 12 bases lying between them. CDR3 length equals 14 residues. Per the germline V gene, CDR1 is SGHAT and CDR2 is FQNNGV.

V is TRBV15 and J is TRBJ2-1, with no clear D. The V end was cut by 1 base, the J end by 6 bases, with 10 bases between. Germline CDR1 LNHNV, CDR2 YYDKDF (reference sequence). The CDR3 length is 14 residues. CDR3 sequence reads: CATSRALGRNEQFF. In nucleotides, the CDR3 is TGTGCCACCAGCAGAGCCCTCGGACGCAATGAGCAGTTCTTC.

This clonotype has a handful of counts. The V and J genes are TRBV6-1 and TRBJ2-5; 8 bases match TRBD2. Germline trimming cut 4 bases from V and 2 bases from J; bases unmatched to any gene: 12. Germline V CDR1 and CDR2: MNHNS, SASEGT. This CDR3 spans 17 amino acids. The CDR3 loop reads CASSGPYGGGRQETQYF. The DNA of the CDR3 is TGTGCCAGCAGTGGGCCGTATGGCGGGGGGCGGCAAGAGACCCAGTACTTC.

V gene TRBV12-3 or TRBV12-4 combines with J gene TRBJ1-5; D remains ambiguous. The CDR3 runs to 12 residues. The V end was cut by 4 bases, the J end by 5 bases, with 6 bases between. CDR3 in amino acids: CASSWPDQPQHF. In nucleotides, the CDR3 is TGTGCCAGCAGTTGGCCGGATCAGCCCCAGCATTTT.

V gene TRBV5-5 combines with J gene TRBJ1-2, with a weak D call TRBD1 (6 bases). The CDR3 is 12 residues long. Germline CDR1 and CDR2: SGHKS and YYEKEE (reference sequence). V lost 0 bases and J 7 bases, leaving 7 bases between the germline ends. CDR3 sequence (DNA): TGTGCCAGCAGCTTGGGGACAGTTGGCTACACCTTC. Translating it yields CASSLGTVGYTF.

The gene calls are TRBV7-2 and TRBJ1-6, with TRBD1 matching over 7 bases. In germline, CDR1 is SGHTA, CDR2 FQGNSA. Unmatched junction bases numbered 3, after V lost 1 base and J lost 12 bases. The CDR3 is made up of 13 amino acids. The DNA for the CDR3 is TGTGCCAGCAGCTTAGGACAGGGACGACCCCTCCACTTT. Translation gives CASSLGQGRPLHF. Combining the CDR3 with reference TRBV7-2 and TRBJ1-6 gives the whole variable domain GAGVSQSPSNKVTEKGKDVELRCDPISGHTALYWYRQSLGQGLEFLIYFQGNSAPDKSGLPSDRFSAERTGGSVSTLTIQRTQQEDSAVYLCASSLGQGRPLHFGNGTRLTVT.

The rearrangement uses TRBV6-2 or TRBV6-3 and TRBJ2-7, with 10 bases fitting TRBD2. This CDR3 comprises 15 residues. Germline-derived CDR1 and CDR2 are MNHEY and SVGEGT. Losses at the gene ends were 2 bases for V and 4 bases for J; bases not matched to a gene: 5. CDR3 residues: CASSYPAGGQYEQYF. In DNA form, the CDR3 reads TGTGCCAGCAGTTACCCAGCGGGGGGGCAGTACGAGCAGTACTTC.

The J gene is TRBJ2-2, the V gene TRBV6-5, with TRBD1 matching over 9 bases. From germline, CDR1 is MNHEY and CDR2 SVGAGI. Trimming took 7 bases from V and 1 from J; bases not matched to a gene: 1. CDR3 size: 14 residues. The CDR3: CASMGQGNTGELFF. Written as DNA, the CDR3 is TGTGCCAGCATGGGACAGGGGAACACCGGGGAGCTGTTTTTT.

The chain couples TRBV6-1 to TRBJ2-1; no definite D call. The CDR3 contains 13 residues. The germline CDR1 and CDR2 sequences are MNHNS and SASEGT. The germline V and J ends were trimmed by 2 bases and 4 bases, with 6 bases remaining between them. The CDR3: CASSESRYNEQFF. The CDR3 bases are TGTGCCAGCAGTGAATCGAGGTACAATGAGCAGTTCTTC.

J is TRBJ1-2 and V is TRBV7-2, with a possible D match to TRBD1 (6 bases). Trimming stripped 5 bases from V and 7 bases from J, with 14 bases between. The CDR3 has 13 amino acids. Germline values: CDR1 SGHTA, CDR2 FQGNSA. The CDR3 region is CASSPDRNGGYTF. CDR3 sequence (DNA): TGTGCCAGCAGCCCCGACAGGAATGGTGGCTACACCTTC. Complete variable domain (other parts from reference TRBV7-2 and TRBJ1-2): GAGVSQSPSNKVTEKGKDVELRCDPISGHTALYWYRQSLGQGLEFLIYFQGNSAPDKSGLPSDRFSAERTGGSVSTLTIQRTQQEDSAVYLCASSPDRNGGYTFGSGTRLTVV.